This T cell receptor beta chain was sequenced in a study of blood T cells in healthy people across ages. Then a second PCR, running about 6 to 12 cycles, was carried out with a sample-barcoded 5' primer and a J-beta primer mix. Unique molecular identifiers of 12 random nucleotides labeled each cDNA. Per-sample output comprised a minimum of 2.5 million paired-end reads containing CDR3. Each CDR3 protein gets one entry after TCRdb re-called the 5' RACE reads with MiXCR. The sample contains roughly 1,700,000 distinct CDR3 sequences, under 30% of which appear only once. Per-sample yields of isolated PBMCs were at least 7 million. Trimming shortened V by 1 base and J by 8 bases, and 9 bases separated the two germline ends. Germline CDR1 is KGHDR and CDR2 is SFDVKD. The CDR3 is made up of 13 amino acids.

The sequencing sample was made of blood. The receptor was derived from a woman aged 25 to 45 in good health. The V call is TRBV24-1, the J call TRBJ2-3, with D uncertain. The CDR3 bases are TGTGCCACCAGTGATTTTAAGCGAAGTACGCAGTATTTT. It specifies CATSDFKRSTQYF.